A selection of T cell receptor beta chains follows, all from one sample in a study of Graves' ophthalmopathy and Graves' hyperthyroidism. One entry per CDR3 protein, called by TCRdb with MiXCR from the multiplex PCR reads. The sample holds 650,000 to 800,000 distinct CDR3 sequences, approximately 39% seen once. Source material: peripheral blood. The receptors here all came from an adult man with Graves' ophthalmopathy. The CDR3 runs from the conserved cysteine through the conserved F or W. A D gene is named only where the DNA matches it firmly. Part of the rows lack a size; the others show once, few, many or a class for expanded clones.

v_gene: TRBV9; j_gene: TRBJ2-6; abundance: NA; d_gene: TRBD1; CDR3nt: TGTGCCAGCAGCCCAGGACAGGGGATTGGGGCCAACGTCCTGACTTTC; CDR3aa: CASSPGQGIGANVLTF
v_gene: TRBV25-1; j_gene: TRBJ2-2; abundance: many; d_gene: NA; CDR3nt: TGTGCCAGCAGCAAGGTAGGAGCGAGCAACACCGGGGAGCTGTTTTTT; CDR3aa: CASSKVGASNTGELFF
v_gene: TRBV7-7; j_gene: TRBJ2-5; abundance: many; d_gene: NA; CDR3nt: TGTGCTAGCAGCCACTTGTCGGGGCCACAAGAGACCCAGTACTTC; CDR3aa: CASSHLSGPQETQYF
v_gene: TRBV9; j_gene: TRBJ1-1; abundance: many; d_gene: TRBD1; CDR3nt: TGTGCCAGCAGCGTGGGACAGGGAAAGAGTGAAGCTTTCTTT; CDR3aa: CASSVGQGKSEAFF
v_gene: TRBV30; j_gene: TRBJ1-1; abundance: few; d_gene: NA; CDR3nt: TGTGCCTGGAGTGTAGCCGGACTCATGAACACTGAAGCTTTCTTT; CDR3aa: CAWSVAGLMNTEAFF
v_gene: TRBV7-9; j_gene: TRBJ2-5; abundance: NA; d_gene: TRBD1; CDR3nt: TGTGCCAGCAGCACATCGACAGGGGAGTTGAAGGTGACCCAGTACTTC; CDR3aa: CASSTSTGELKVTQYF
v_gene: TRBV10-3; j_gene: TRBJ1-1; abundance: few; d_gene: TRBD1; CDR3nt: TGTGCCAGCAGAGATACAGGGGTGAACACTGAAGCTTTCTTT; CDR3aa: CASRDTGVNTEAFF
v_gene: TRBV7-2; j_gene: TRBJ1-3; abundance: many; d_gene: NA; CDR3nt: TGTGCCAGCACCGAGTGGCAGGGCTCTGGAAACACCATATATTTT; CDR3aa: CASTEWQGSGNTIYF
v_gene: TRBV7-9; j_gene: TRBJ2-7; abundance: many; d_gene: TRBD2; CDR3nt: TGTGCCAGCAGCTTACCCCGACTAGCTGACGAGCAGTACTTC; CDR3aa: CASSLPRLADEQYF
v_gene: TRBV12-3/TRBV12-4; j_gene: TRBJ2-5; abundance: many; d_gene: TRBD2; CDR3nt: TGTGCCAGCAGTTTAGAGACTAGCCGAGAGACCCAGTACTTC; CDR3aa: CASSLETSRETQYF
v_gene: TRBV10-3; j_gene: TRBJ1-1; abundance: many; d_gene: NA; CDR3nt: TGTGCCATCAACGCAGGGATGAACACTGAAGCTTTCTTT; CDR3aa: CAINAGMNTEAFF
v_gene: TRBV12-3/TRBV12-4; j_gene: TRBJ1-2; abundance: NA; d_gene: NA; CDR3nt: TGTGCCAGCAGTCCATTCGACAGGAACTATGGCTACACCTTC; CDR3aa: CASSPFDRNYGYTF
v_gene: TRBV15; j_gene: TRBJ1-1; abundance: once; d_gene: NA; CDR3nt: TGTGCCACCAGCAGTTTAGCTCGAGACACTGAAGCTTTCTTT; CDR3aa: CATSSLARDTEAFF
v_gene: TRBV7-8; j_gene: TRBJ1-5; abundance: NA; d_gene: NA; CDR3nt: TGTGCCAGCAGCCCCGAACCCAGGGAGGGACCCCAGCATTTT; CDR3aa: CASSPEPREGPQHF
v_gene: TRBV7-8; j_gene: TRBJ1-5; abundance: NA; d_gene: NA; CDR3nt: TGTGCCAGCAGCCATCTCCGCGGCCAGTTGGGGGTTCAGCCCCAGCATTTT; CDR3aa: CASSHLRGQLGVQPQHF
v_gene: TRBV9; j_gene: TRBJ2-5; abundance: NA; d_gene: TRBD2; CDR3nt: TGTGCCAGCAGCGGGGGACTAAAACGAGGAGGAGAGACCCAGTACTTC; CDR3aa: CASSGGLKRGGETQYF
v_gene: TRBV4-3; j_gene: TRBJ1-4; abundance: many; d_gene: NA; CDR3nt: TGCGCCAGCAGCCAAGTGGTTTCGACAGATGCAACTAATGAAAAACTGTTTTTT; CDR3aa: CASSQVVSTDATNEKLFF
v_gene: TRBV10-3; j_gene: TRBJ1-1; abundance: NA; d_gene: NA; CDR3nt: TGTGCCAGCAGTCCTCCGTGGGGGGGGCCTGAAGCTTTCTTT; CDR3aa: CASSPPWGGPEAFF
v_gene: TRBV5-1; j_gene: TRBJ1-1; abundance: many; d_gene: NA; CDR3nt: TGTGCCAGCAGCCTCCCCGGAGGCACTGAAGCTTTCTTT; CDR3aa: CASSLPGGTEAFF
v_gene: TRBV10-2; j_gene: TRBJ2-5; abundance: NA; d_gene: TRBD1; CDR3nt: TGTGCCAGCAGGCCAGACAGGGGCTACCAAGAGACCCAGTACTTC; CDR3aa: CASRPDRGYQETQYF
v_gene: TRBV6-5; j_gene: TRBJ1-4; abundance: many; d_gene: TRBD1; CDR3nt: TGTGCCAGCAGTTACTCGATGAGGCACAGGGGGGAACTGTTTTTT; CDR3aa: CASSYSMRHRGELFF
v_gene: TRBV6-5; j_gene: TRBJ1-2; abundance: many; d_gene: NA; CDR3nt: TGTGCCAGCAGTTACTCCAGATCTAACTATGGCTACACCTTC; CDR3aa: CASSYSRSNYGYTF
v_gene: TRBV29-1; j_gene: TRBJ2-2; abundance: many; d_gene: NA; CDR3nt: TGCAGCGGCTGGAACACCGGGGAGCTGTTTTTT; CDR3aa: CSGWNTGELFF
v_gene: TRBV13; j_gene: TRBJ1-3; abundance: many; d_gene: NA; CDR3nt: TGTGCCAGCAGCTCGGGGGGAGATTCTGGAAACACCATATATTTT; CDR3aa: CASSSGGDSGNTIYF
v_gene: TRBV12-3/TRBV12-4; j_gene: TRBJ1-5; abundance: few; d_gene: NA; CDR3nt: TGTGCCAGCAGTTTGGAGGGAAATAGCAATCAGCCCCAGCATTTT; CDR3aa: CASSLEGNSNQPQHF
v_gene: TRBV19; j_gene: TRBJ1-2; abundance: many; d_gene: NA; CDR3nt: TGTGCCAGTAGTATAAGCCCAGGGCCCTATGGCTACACCTTC; CDR3aa: CASSISPGPYGYTF
v_gene: TRBV12-3/TRBV12-4; j_gene: TRBJ1-1; abundance: NA; d_gene: NA; CDR3nt: TGTGCCAGCAGTTTTCGTCGGATGGACACTGAAGCTTTCTTT; CDR3aa: CASSFRRMDTEAFF
v_gene: TRBV25-1; j_gene: TRBJ2-7; abundance: NA; d_gene: TRBD1; CDR3nt: TGTGCCAGCAGATCCAGAACAGGGGGCGTCTACGAGCAGTACTTC; CDR3aa: CASRSRTGGVYEQYF
v_gene: TRBV10-3; j_gene: TRBJ1-2; abundance: once; d_gene: NA; CDR3nt: TGTGCCATCAGCCCTACAGGGCAGTTTGAGCATGGCTACACCTTC; CDR3aa: CAISPTGQFEHGYTF
v_gene: TRBV19; j_gene: TRBJ2-2; abundance: NA; d_gene: NA; CDR3nt: TGTGCCAGTAGTGCGGAGCTTCGAGACCCCGGGGAGCTGTTTTTT; CDR3aa: CASSAELRDPGELFF
v_gene: TRBV12-5; j_gene: TRBJ2-7; abundance: many; d_gene: NA; CDR3nt: TGTGCTAGTGGTTTGGAATCCTACGAGCAGTACTTC; CDR3aa: CASGLESYEQYF
v_gene: TRBV6-5; j_gene: TRBJ1-1; abundance: many; d_gene: NA; CDR3nt: TGTGCAAGCCTTACGGACACTGAAGCTTTCTTT; CDR3aa: CASLTDTEAFF
v_gene: TRBV9; j_gene: TRBJ1-2; abundance: many; d_gene: NA; CDR3nt: TGTGCCAGCAGCCGAGCAGGCTCTGGTGGCTACACCTTC; CDR3aa: CASSRAGSGGYTF
v_gene: TRBV7-3; j_gene: TRBJ1-2; abundance: few; d_gene: NA; CDR3nt: TGTGCCAGCAGCCCTCCCCGCGAGGGGTTCTATGGCTACACCTTC; CDR3aa: CASSPPREGFYGYTF
v_gene: TRBV5-1; j_gene: TRBJ2-5; abundance: many; d_gene: NA; CDR3nt: TGCGCCAGCAGCGGGGGACCGAGCCAAGAGACCCAGTACTTC; CDR3aa: CASSGGPSQETQYF
v_gene: TRBV7-2; j_gene: TRBJ1-4; abundance: many; d_gene: NA; CDR3nt: TGTGCCAGCAGCTCGGGGACCGAGGAAGGAAAACTGTTTTTT; CDR3aa: CASSSGTEEGKLFF
v_gene: TRBV10-3; j_gene: TRBJ2-5; abundance: NA; d_gene: NA; CDR3nt: TGTGCCATCAGTGACTCCGGGACAGAGACCCAGTACTTC; CDR3aa: CAISDSGTETQYF
v_gene: TRBV12-5; j_gene: TRBJ2-7; abundance: NA; d_gene: NA; CDR3nt: TGTGCTAGTGGTTTGGTACGGACGGAGTTATACGAGCAGTACTTC; CDR3aa: CASGLVRTELYEQYF
v_gene: TRBV29-1; j_gene: TRBJ2-7; abundance: many; d_gene: TRBD1; CDR3nt: TGCAGCGCGTCCAAACAGGGGTCGGCCGAGCAGTACTTC; CDR3aa: CSASKQGSAEQYF
v_gene: TRBV5-8; j_gene: TRBJ2-5; abundance: many; d_gene: NA; CDR3nt: TGTGCCAGCAGCAACGTTCCTCCAGAGACCCAGTACTTC; CDR3aa: CASSNVPPETQYF
v_gene: TRBV24-1; j_gene: TRBJ2-2; abundance: many; d_gene: NA; CDR3nt: TGTGCCACCAGCCCCTCCGGTCCCCCCACCGGGGAGCTGTTTTTT; CDR3aa: CATSPSGPPTGELFF
v_gene: TRBV2; j_gene: TRBJ2-7; abundance: many; d_gene: TRBD2; CDR3nt: TGTGCCAGCAGTACCAGCGGGAGTCATCGCGAGCAGTACTTC; CDR3aa: CASSTSGSHREQYF
v_gene: TRBV7-8; j_gene: TRBJ2-2; abundance: NA; d_gene: TRBD2; CDR3nt: TGTGCCAGCAGGCCTCGGGAGGGGGCCGGGGAGCTGTTTTTT; CDR3aa: CASRPREGAGELFF
v_gene: TRBV29-1; j_gene: TRBJ2-5; abundance: many; d_gene: TRBD1; CDR3nt: TGCAGCGCGACGGGACAGACTGAAGAGACCCAGTACTTC; CDR3aa: CSATGQTEETQYF
v_gene: TRBV19; j_gene: TRBJ1-1; abundance: many; d_gene: NA; CDR3nt: TGTGCCAGTAGTATAAGTCGAGCTAACACTGAAGCTTTCTTT; CDR3aa: CASSISRANTEAFF
v_gene: TRBV5-1; j_gene: TRBJ2-6; abundance: many; d_gene: NA; CDR3nt: TGCGCCAGCAGCTTGGTCGGGGGAACAGTTGGGGCCAACGTCCTGACTTTC; CDR3aa: CASSLVGGTVGANVLTF
v_gene: TRBV7-9; j_gene: TRBJ1-5; abundance: many; d_gene: NA; CDR3nt: TGTGCCAGCAGCGGGGGGGCAAGACAGCCCCAGCATTTT; CDR3aa: CASSGGARQPQHF
v_gene: TRBV7-9; j_gene: TRBJ1-3; abundance: NA; d_gene: TRBD1; CDR3nt: TGTGCCAGCAGCCCCCGGACAGGGTGGGGAAACACCATATATTTT; CDR3aa: CASSPRTGWGNTIYF
v_gene: TRBV11-2; j_gene: TRBJ2-1; abundance: few; d_gene: NA; CDR3nt: TGTGCCAGCAGCTTTACAGACAATGAGCAGTTCTTC; CDR3aa: CASSFTDNEQFF
v_gene: TRBV4-1; j_gene: TRBJ1-4; abundance: few; d_gene: NA; CDR3nt: TGCGCCAGCAGCCAAGAGATTCCGGCCGGGAATGAAAAACTGTTTTTT; CDR3aa: CASSQEIPAGNEKLFF
v_gene: TRBV25-1; j_gene: TRBJ2-6; abundance: NA; d_gene: NA; CDR3nt: TGTGCCAGCAGTGAAGTGGACAGAAACTATGGGGCCAACGTCCTGACTTTC; CDR3aa: CASSEVDRNYGANVLTF
v_gene: TRBV2; j_gene: TRBJ2-7; abundance: NA; d_gene: NA; CDR3nt: TGTGCCAGCAGTGAAAACATGGGTCTCTACGAGCAGTACTTC; CDR3aa: CASSENMGLYEQYF
v_gene: TRBV12-3/TRBV12-4; j_gene: TRBJ2-7; abundance: many; d_gene: TRBD1; CDR3nt: TGTGCCAGCACCCCAGGGACAGTGCGGGAGCAGTACTTC; CDR3aa: CASTPGTVREQYF
v_gene: TRBV7-9; j_gene: TRBJ1-2; abundance: NA; d_gene: NA; CDR3nt: TGTGCCAGCAGCTTAAACCCCGGGGGAAACACCTTC; CDR3aa: CASSLNPGGNTF
v_gene: TRBV15; j_gene: TRBJ1-4; abundance: many; d_gene: NA; CDR3nt: TGTGCCACCGACGAGGGCGTGAACGAAAAACTGTTTTTT; CDR3aa: CATDEGVNEKLFF
v_gene: TRBV20-1; j_gene: TRBJ1-5; abundance: many; d_gene: NA; CDR3nt: TGCAGTGCTAGAGATCGATGGGAACAGCCCCAGCATTTT; CDR3aa: CSARDRWEQPQHF
v_gene: TRBV19; j_gene: TRBJ2-7; abundance: NA; d_gene: NA; CDR3nt: TGTGCCAGTGGAATCGGGACCGCACAGTCCTACGAGCAGTACTTC; CDR3aa: CASGIGTAQSYEQYF
v_gene: TRBV7-9; j_gene: TRBJ1-5; abundance: NA; d_gene: TRBD1; CDR3nt: TGTGCCAGCAGCCCGATGGGACAGGGGGTGTATAGCAATCAGCCCCAGCATTTT; CDR3aa: CASSPMGQGVYSNQPQHF
v_gene: TRBV5-6; j_gene: TRBJ1-5; abundance: NA; d_gene: TRBD1; CDR3nt: TGTGCCAGCAGCAGCCAGACAGGGGAGTGGGATCAGCCCCAGCATTTT; CDR3aa: CASSSQTGEWDQPQHF
v_gene: TRBV7-6; j_gene: TRBJ2-7; abundance: NA; d_gene: TRBD1; CDR3nt: TGTGCCAGCAGCAGGGGACAGAGGTACGAGCAGTACTTC; CDR3aa: CASSRGQRYEQYF